The text below deals with one T cell receptor beta chain. This CDR3 spans 12 amino acids. CDR1 is MDHEN, CDR2 SYDVKM, per germline. V was pared by 6 bases and J by 4 bases, with 9 bases between. The data belong to a study of blood T cell repertoires in COVID-19. Overall study context: There were acute and convalescent COVID-19 samples, and they came from the United States, Italy and Spain. In each case, the material was cDNA or gDNA derived from T cells, B-cell-depleted T cells, or PBMCs.

Study processing details: Amplifying reference gene primers gave estimates of nucleated cell counts. Produced via immunoSEQ multiplex PCR; TCRdb's table is partial and in-frame only. V, J and clone size reflect that table, while D and trimming were determined from the DNA. The sample comprises around 53,000 clones, around 87% of which are singletons, and less than 4% rests with the top ten. The source material was peripheral blood. The chain recombines TRBV28 with TRBJ1-2; tentatively, D is TRBD1 (6 bases). The sequence was collected from a man in his fifties with acute or convalescent COVID-19. CDR3: CASRPDSYGYTF. The DNA of the CDR3 is TGTGCCAGCAGACCGGACAGCTATGGCTACACCTTC.